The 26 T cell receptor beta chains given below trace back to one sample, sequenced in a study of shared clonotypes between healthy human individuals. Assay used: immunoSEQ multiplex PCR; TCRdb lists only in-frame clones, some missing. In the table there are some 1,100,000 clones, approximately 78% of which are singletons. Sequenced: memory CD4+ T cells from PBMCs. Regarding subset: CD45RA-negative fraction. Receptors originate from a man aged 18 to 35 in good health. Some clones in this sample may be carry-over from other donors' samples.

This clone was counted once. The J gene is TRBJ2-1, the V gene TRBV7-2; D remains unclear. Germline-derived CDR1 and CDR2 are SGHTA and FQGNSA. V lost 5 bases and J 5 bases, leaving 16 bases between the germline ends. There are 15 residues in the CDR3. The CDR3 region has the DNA TGTGCCAGCAGCCCTATCTCTAGTTGGGACAATGAGCAGTTCTTC. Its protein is CASSPISSWDNEQFF.

As DNA, the CDR3 is TGTGCCAGCAGCCTCGGGTTCACAGATACGCAGTATTTT. This gives the protein CASSLGFTDTQYF. The V gene is TRBV5-5, the J gene TRBJ2-3; D gene uncertain. The V gene lost 4 bases and the J gene lost 2 bases, with 8 bases spanning the gap. Germline V CDR1 and CDR2: SGHKS, YYEKEE (reference sequence). The CDR3 covers 13 residues.

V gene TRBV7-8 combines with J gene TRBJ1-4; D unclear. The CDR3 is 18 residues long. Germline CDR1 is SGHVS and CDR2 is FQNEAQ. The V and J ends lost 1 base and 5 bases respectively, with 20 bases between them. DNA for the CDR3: TGTGCCAGCAGCTTAGGGAGTCAAGTAAGGGTTCCCAATGAAAAACTGTTTTTT. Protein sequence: CASSLGSQVRVPNEKLFF.

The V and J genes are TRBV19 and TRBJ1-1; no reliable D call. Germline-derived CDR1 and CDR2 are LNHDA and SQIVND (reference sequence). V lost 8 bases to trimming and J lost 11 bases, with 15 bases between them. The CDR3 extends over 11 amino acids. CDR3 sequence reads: CASHSVGRAFF. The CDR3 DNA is TGTGCCAGTCACTCGGTAGGGAGGGCTTTCTTT.

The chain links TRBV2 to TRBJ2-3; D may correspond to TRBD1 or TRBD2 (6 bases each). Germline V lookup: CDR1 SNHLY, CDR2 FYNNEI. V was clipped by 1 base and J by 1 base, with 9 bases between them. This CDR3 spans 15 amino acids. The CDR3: CASSEGGAGTDTQYF. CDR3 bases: TGTGCCAGCAGTGAAGGGGGGGCAGGCACAGATACGCAGTATTTT.

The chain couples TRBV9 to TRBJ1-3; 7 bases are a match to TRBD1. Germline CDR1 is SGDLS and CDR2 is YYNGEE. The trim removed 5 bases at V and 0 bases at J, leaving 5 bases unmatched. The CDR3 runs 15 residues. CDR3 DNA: TGTGCCAGCAGTGTCCGGGACAGCTCTGGAAACACCATATATTTT. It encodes CASSVRDSSGNTIYF.

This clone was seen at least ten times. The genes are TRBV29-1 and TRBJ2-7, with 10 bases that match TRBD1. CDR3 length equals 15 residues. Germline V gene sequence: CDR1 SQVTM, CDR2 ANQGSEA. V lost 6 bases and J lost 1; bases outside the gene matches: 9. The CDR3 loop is CSVVIGQGGSYEQYF. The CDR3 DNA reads TGCAGCGTCGTGATCGGACAGGGGGGTTCCTACGAGCAGTACTTC.

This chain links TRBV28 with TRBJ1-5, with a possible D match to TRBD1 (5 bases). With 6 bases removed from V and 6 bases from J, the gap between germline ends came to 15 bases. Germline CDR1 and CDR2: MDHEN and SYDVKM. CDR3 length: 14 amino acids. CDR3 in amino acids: CASSGGSPIQPQHF. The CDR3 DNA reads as TGTGCCAGCAGCGGGGGATCCCCAATTCAGCCCCAGCATTTT.

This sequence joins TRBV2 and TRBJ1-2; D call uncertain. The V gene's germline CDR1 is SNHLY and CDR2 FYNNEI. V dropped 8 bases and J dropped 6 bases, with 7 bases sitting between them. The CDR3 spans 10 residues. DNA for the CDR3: TGTGCCAGCCGCAATGATGGCTACACCTTC. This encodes CASRNDGYTF.

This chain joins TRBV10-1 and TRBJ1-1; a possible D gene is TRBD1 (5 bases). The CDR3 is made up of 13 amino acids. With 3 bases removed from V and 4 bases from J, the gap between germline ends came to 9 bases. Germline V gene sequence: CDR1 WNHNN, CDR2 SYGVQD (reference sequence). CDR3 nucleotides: TGCGCCAGCAGTGATGGGGGGGGCACTGAAGCTTTCTTT. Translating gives CASSDGGGTEAFF.

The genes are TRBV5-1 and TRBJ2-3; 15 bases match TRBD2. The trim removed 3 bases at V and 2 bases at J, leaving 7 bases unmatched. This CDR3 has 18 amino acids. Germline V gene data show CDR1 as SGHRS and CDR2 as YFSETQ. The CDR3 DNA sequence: TGCGCCAGCAGCTCGGGACTAGCGGGAGGATCGTACACAGATACGCAGTATTTT. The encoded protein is CASSSGLAGGSYTDTQYF.

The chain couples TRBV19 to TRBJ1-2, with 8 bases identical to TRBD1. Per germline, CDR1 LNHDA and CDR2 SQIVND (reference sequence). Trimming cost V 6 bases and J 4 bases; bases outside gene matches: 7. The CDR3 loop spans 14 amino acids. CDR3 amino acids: CASSTGGMSYGYTF. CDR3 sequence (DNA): TGTGCCAGTAGCACAGGGGGGATGAGCTATGGCTACACCTTC. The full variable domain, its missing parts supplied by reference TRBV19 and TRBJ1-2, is DGGITQSPKYLFRKEGQNVTLSCEQNLNHDAMYWYRQDPGQGLRLIYYSQIVNDFQKGDIAEGYSVSREKKESFPLTVTSAQKNPTAFYLCASSTGGMSYGYTFGSGTRLTVV.

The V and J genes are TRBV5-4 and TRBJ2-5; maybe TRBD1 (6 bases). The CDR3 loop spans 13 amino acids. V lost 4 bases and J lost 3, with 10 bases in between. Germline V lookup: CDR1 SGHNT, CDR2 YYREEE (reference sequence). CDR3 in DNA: TGTGCCAGCAGCCAAGGACAGAAAGAGACCCAGTACTTC. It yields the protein CASSQGQKETQYF.

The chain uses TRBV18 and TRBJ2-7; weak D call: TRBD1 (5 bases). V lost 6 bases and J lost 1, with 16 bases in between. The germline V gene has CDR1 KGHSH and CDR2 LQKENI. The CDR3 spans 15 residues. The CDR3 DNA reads TGTGCCAGCTCCCTGGGGCGATCAACTTCCTACGAGCAGTACTTC. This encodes CASSLGRSTSYEQYF.

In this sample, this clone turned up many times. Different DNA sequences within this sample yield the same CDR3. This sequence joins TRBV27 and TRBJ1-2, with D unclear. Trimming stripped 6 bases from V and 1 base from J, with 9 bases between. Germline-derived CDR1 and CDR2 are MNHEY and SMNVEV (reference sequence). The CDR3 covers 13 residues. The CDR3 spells CASSRAGNYGYTF. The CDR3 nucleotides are TGTGCCAGCAGCCGGGCGGGTAACTATGGCTACACCTTC.

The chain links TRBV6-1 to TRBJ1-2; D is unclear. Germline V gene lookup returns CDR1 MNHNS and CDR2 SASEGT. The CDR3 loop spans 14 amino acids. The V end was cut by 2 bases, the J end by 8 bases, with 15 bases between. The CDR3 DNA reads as TGTGCCAGCAGTGAATTCCTTCGTTCTGAGGGCTACACCTTC. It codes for CASSEFLRSEGYTF.

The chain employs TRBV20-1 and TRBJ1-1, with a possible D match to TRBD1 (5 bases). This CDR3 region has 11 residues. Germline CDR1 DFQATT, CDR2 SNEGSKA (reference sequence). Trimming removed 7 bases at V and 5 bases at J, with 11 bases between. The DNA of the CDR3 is TGCAGTGGGGCAGGGCGAACTGAAGCTTTCTTT. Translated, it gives CSGAGRTEAFF.

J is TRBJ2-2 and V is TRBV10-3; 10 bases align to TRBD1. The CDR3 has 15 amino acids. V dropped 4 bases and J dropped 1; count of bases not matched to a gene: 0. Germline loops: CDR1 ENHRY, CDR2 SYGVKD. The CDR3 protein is CAISGTGGNTGELFF. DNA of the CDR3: TGTGCCATCAGTGGGACAGGGGGGAACACCGGGGAGCTGTTTTTT.

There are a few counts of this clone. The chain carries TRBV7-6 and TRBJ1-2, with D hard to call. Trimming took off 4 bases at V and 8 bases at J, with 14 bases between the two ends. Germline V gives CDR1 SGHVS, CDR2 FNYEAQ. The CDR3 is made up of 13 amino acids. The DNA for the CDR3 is TGTGCCAGCAGCTACGACCGCAAGCGGGGCTACACCTTC. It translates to CASSYDRKRGYTF. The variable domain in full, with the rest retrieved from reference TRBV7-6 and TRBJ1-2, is GAGVSQSPRYKVTKRGQDVALRCDPISGHVSLYWYRQALGQGPEFLTYFNYEAQQDKSGLPNDRFSAERPEGSISTLTIQRTEQRDSAMYRCASSYDRKRGYTFGSGTRLTVV.

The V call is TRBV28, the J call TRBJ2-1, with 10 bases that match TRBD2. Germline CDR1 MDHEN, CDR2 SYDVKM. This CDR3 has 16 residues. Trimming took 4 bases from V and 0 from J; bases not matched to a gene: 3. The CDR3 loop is CASSSVAGGSYNEQFF. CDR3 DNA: TGTGCCAGCAGTTCAGTAGCGGGAGGCTCCTACAATGAGCAGTTCTTC.

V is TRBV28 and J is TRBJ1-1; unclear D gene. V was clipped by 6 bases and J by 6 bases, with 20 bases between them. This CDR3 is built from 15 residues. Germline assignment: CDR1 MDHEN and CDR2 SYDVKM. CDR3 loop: CASRLRTPATAEAFF. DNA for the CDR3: TGTGCCAGCAGGTTAAGGACCCCAGCTACGGCTGAAGCTTTCTTT.

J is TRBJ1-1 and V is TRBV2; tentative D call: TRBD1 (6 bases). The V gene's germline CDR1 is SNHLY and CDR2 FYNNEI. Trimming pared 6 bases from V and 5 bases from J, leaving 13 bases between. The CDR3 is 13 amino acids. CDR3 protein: CASSATGFTEAFF. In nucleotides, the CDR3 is TGTGCCAGCAGCGCTACAGGGTTTACTGAAGCTTTCTTT.

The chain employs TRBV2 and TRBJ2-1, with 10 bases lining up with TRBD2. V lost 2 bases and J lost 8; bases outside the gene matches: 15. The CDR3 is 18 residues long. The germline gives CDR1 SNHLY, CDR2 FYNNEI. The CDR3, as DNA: TGTGCCAGCAGTGAATACCCTAGCGGGAGATCAGGCTCATATGAGCAGTTCTTC. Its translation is CASSEYPSGRSGSYEQFF.

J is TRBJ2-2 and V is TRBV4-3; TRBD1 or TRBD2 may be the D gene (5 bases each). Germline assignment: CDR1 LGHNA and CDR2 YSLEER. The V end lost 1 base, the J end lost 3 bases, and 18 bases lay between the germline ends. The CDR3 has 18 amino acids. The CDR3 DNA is TGCGCCAGCAGCCAAGGGGCTTCAGGGACCTCTCACACCGGGGAGCTGTTTTTT. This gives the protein CASSQGASGTSHTGELFF.

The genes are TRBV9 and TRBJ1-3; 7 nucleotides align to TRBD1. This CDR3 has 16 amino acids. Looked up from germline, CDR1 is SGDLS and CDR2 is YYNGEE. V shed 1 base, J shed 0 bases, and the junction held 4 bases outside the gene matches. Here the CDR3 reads CASSVSGQSSGNTIYF. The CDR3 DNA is TGTGCCAGCAGCGTATCGGGACAGAGCTCTGGAAACACCATATATTTT.

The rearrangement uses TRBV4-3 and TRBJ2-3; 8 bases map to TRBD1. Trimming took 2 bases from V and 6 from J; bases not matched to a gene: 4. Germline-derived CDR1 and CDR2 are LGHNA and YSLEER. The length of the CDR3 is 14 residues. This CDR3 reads CASSQTTGDDTQYF. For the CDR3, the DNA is TGCGCCAGCAGCCAAACGACAGGGGACGATACGCAGTATTTT.